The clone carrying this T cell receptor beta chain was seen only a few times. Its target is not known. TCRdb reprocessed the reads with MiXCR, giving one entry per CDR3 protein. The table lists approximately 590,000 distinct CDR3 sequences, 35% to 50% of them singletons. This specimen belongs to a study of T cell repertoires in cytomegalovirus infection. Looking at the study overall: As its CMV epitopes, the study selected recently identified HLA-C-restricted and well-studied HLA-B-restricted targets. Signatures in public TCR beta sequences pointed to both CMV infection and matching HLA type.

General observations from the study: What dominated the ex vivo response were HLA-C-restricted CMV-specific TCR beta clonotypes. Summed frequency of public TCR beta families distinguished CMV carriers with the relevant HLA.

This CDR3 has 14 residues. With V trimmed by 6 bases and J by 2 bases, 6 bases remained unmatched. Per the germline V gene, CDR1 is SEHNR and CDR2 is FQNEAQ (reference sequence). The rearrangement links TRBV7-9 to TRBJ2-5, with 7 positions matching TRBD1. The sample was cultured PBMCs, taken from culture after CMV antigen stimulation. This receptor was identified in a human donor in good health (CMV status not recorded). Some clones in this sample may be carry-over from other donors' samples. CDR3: CASSRDRTQETQYF. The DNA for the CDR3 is TGTGCCAGCAGTCGGGACAGAACTCAAGAGACCCAGTACTTC.